The present TCR beta chain was sequenced within a study of blood T cell repertoires in COVID-19. Clones were sequenced by immunoSEQ multiplex PCR, and TCRdb holds only the in-frame ones, with some missing. The sample contains about 70,000 clones, roughly nine tenths of which appear only once. The clonotype comes from a man aged 50-59 years with active COVID-19. The sequenced sample was peripheral blood.

In DNA, the CDR3 is TGTGCCAGCAGCTTAGGGGGGAGCGGGGGGACTCAAGAGACCCAGTACTTC. Protein product: CASSLGGSGGTQETQYF. The chain recombines TRBV7-2 with TRBJ2-5; TRBD2 matches 9 bases. Per the germline V gene, CDR1 is SGHTA and CDR2 is FQGNSA. The V segment lost 1 base and the J segment 2 bases; nucleotides outside the gene matches: 8. The CDR3 totals 17 residues.